These T cell receptor beta chains were read from a single sample in a study of T cell repertoires in cytomegalovirus infection. One entry per CDR3 protein results from TCRdb running MiXCR on the reads. The sample has 700,000 to 900,000 distinct CDR3 sequences, 29% seen once; the top ten hold over 10%. No antigen has been identified for these receptors. The specimen comprised cultured CD8+ T cells from PBMCs, sampled from culture after CMV antigen stimulation. The source is a human donor in good health (CMV status not recorded). Some clones in this sample may be carry-over from other donors' samples. Each CDR3 is given with its conserved first and last residue. The D gene is left open where the match is weak. Clone size is not always given. Where it is, it says once, few, many or a class for expanded clones.

d_gene	v_gene	j_gene	abundance	CDR3nt	CDR3aa
TRBD1	TRBV6-5	TRBJ1-1	few	TGTGCCACCAAGACAGGGCTCGACACTGAAGCTTTCTTT	CATKTGLDTEAFF
TRBD1	TRBV7-9	TRBJ1-1	few	TGTGCCAGCAGCAAGGGACAGGAAGCTTTCTTT	CASSKGQEAFF
TRBD1	TRBV9	TRBJ1-2	.	TGTGCCAGCAGAACGGTGGGGGGAGGGGGCAACTATGGCTACACCTTC	CASRTVGGGGNYGYTF
.	TRBV2	TRBJ1-1	.	TGTGCCAGCAGTGAAGTAACAGGACTGAACACTGAAGCTTTCTTT	CASSEVTGLNTEAFF
.	TRBV6-7	TRBJ2-7	.	TGTGCCAGCAGTTACACCCCCGGCTACGAGCAGTACTTC	CASSYTPGYEQYF
TRBD2	TRBV2	TRBJ2-1	.	TGTGCCAGCCTTGGGCGGGGGGCCTACAATGAGCAGTTCTTC	CASLGRGAYNEQFF
TRBD1	TRBV7-9	TRBJ2-1	.	TGTGGCACACACGGGACAGGGATCTACAATGAGCAGTTCTTC	CGTHGTGIYNEQFF
TRBD1	TRBV6-2/TRBV6-3	TRBJ2-5	.	TGTGCCAGCAACCTTCCGGGACAGAGCCAAGAGACCCAGTACTTC	CASNLPGQSQETQYF
TRBD1	TRBV6-1	TRBJ1-1	few	TGTGCCAGCAGTTACGACGTTCAGGGGGCGCCGATGGCTGAAGCTTTCTTT	CASSYDVQGAPMAEAFF
.	TRBV6-1	TRBJ1-1	.	TGTGCCAGCAGTGAACCGACAGACACGAACACTGAAGCTTTCTTT	CASSEPTDTNTEAFF
.	TRBV7-7	TRBJ2-1	few	TGTGCTAGCAGCCCCACTCAGAGCTCCTACAATGAGCAGTTCTTC	CASSPTQSSYNEQFF
.	TRBV2	TRBJ2-7	.	TGTGCCAGCACGTCAAGATCTACGGAGCAGTACTTC	CASTSRSTEQYF
TRBD1	TRBV10-3	TRBJ1-1	.	TGTGCCATCGGAGCGACCAGGGACAGTCATTTCATGAACACTGAAGCTTTCTTT	CAIGATRDSHFMNTEAFF
TRBD2	TRBV28	TRBJ2-1	.	TGTGCCAGCAGTTTGGATCGGGGACTAGCGGGAGTCTACAATGAGCAGTTCTTC	CASSLDRGLAGVYNEQFF
TRBD1	TRBV28	TRBJ1-1	.	TGTGCCAGCAGTCCGCGACAGGGGAAAAGGAACACTGAAGCTTTCTTT	CASSPRQGKRNTEAFF
.	TRBV20-1	TRBJ2-7	.	TGCAGTGCTAGAGAGTCGTACACCGGGACCTCCTACGAGCAGTACTTC	CSARESYTGTSYEQYF
TRBD1	TRBV4-1	TRBJ1-4	.	TGCGCCAGCAGCTTTTTAGGGACAGAGAATGAAAAACTGTTTTTT	CASSFLGTENEKLFF
TRBD2	TRBV6-4	TRBJ2-1	.	TGTGCCAGCAGTGACGGGACTAGCGGGGGGAATGAGCAGTTCTTC	CASSDGTSGGNEQFF
.	TRBV5-1	TRBJ2-2	.	TGCGCCAGCAGCTTGGTGCTAGAGGACACCGGGGAGCTGTTTTTT	CASSLVLEDTGELFF
TRBD1	TRBV19	TRBJ2-7	.	TGTGCCAGTAGTATTGGGACAGGGGAGTACGAGCAGTACTTC	CASSIGTGEYEQYF
.	TRBV6-6	TRBJ2-2	.	TGTGCCAGCACCCTAAATGGGATTACCGGGGAGCTGTTTTTT	CASTLNGITGELFF
.	TRBV7-2	TRBJ1-6	many	TGTGCCAGCAGCTTAGAAGGCTTCTATAATTCACCCCTCCACTTT	CASSLEGFYNSPLHF
.	TRBV19	TRBJ1-6	once	TGTGCCAGTAGGTCCCGGATCTACACATATAATTCACCCCTCCACTTT	CASRSRIYTYNSPLHF
.	TRBV5-6	TRBJ2-2	few	TGTGCCAGCAGCTGGGTAGGGGTCACCGGGGAGCTGTTTTTT	CASSWVGVTGELFF
.	TRBV6-2/TRBV6-3	TRBJ2-1	.	TGTGCCAGCAGTTACTCAGACCGCCGACTTTACAATGAGCAGTTCTTC	CASSYSDRRLYNEQFF
.	TRBV10-2	TRBJ1-2	.	TGCGCCAGCAGTGGAGGGGGGACCTATGGCTACACCTTC	CASSGGGTYGYTF
TRBD1	TRBV7-6	TRBJ2-1	.	TGTGCCAGCAGCTTAGAGGACAGGGGCTACAATGAGCAGTTCTTC	CASSLEDRGYNEQFF
TRBD2	TRBV9	TRBJ2-1	.	TGTGCCAGCAGCGTCAGCGGGGGCAGCTCCTACAATGAGCAGTTCTTC	CASSVSGGSSYNEQFF
.	TRBV12-3/TRBV12-4	TRBJ2-5	few	TGTGCCAGCAGTTTAGGGGGTATGGTAGAGACCCAGTACTTC	CASSLGGMVETQYF
.	TRBV7-9	TRBJ2-5	.	TGTGCCAGCAGCTCCCTTGGATGGCAGTACTTC	CASSSLGWQYF
.	TRBV19	TRBJ1-1	many	TGTGCCAGTATTTTGCGGGGAGGGAACACTGAAGCTTTCTTT	CASILRGGNTEAFF
.	TRBV5-1	TRBJ1-1	.	TGCGCCAGCAGCTTGGACAGTGCCAACATGAACACTGAAGCTTTCTTT	CASSLDSANMNTEAFF
.	TRBV2	TRBJ1-5	.	TGTGCCAGCAGTGATACAGAGTATAGCAATCAGCCCCAGCATTTT	CASSDTEYSNQPQHF
.	TRBV7-9	TRBJ1-1	few	TGTGCCAGCAGTAACCGGGACCTGAACACTGAAGCTTTCTTT	CASSNRDLNTEAFF
TRBD1	TRBV4-3	TRBJ2-6	few	TGCGCCAGCAGCCAGCGGGACAGGACCTCCGGGGCCAACGTCCTGACTTTC	CASSQRDRTSGANVLTF
.	TRBV27	TRBJ2-2	.	TGTGCCAGCAGTCCCACCATTGGACACTACCTCACCGGGGAGCTGCTTTTT	CASSPTIGHYLTGELLF
TRBD2	TRBV6-2/TRBV6-3	TRBJ2-1	.	TGTGCCAGCAGTTACCTGACTAGCGACAATGAGCAGTTCTTC	CASSYLTSDNEQFF
.	TRBV3-1	TRBJ2-1	.	TGTGCCAGCAACACGGGGGCGTGGGGCCATGAGCAGTTCTTC	CASNTGAWGHEQFF
.	TRBV10-3	TRBJ2-6	many	TGTGCCATCAGTGTCGGACGATCCTCTGGGGCCAACGTCCTGACTTTC	CAISVGRSSGANVLTF
.	TRBV19	TRBJ2-1	few	TGTGCCACCTCACTCGGGGCAGGGAGGAATGAGCAGTTCTTC	CATSLGAGRNEQFF
.	TRBV7-9	TRBJ1-2	many	TGTGCCAGCACCCTTGATCGGTTAAACTATGGCTACACCTTC	CASTLDRLNYGYTF
TRBD1	TRBV6-5	TRBJ1-2	.	TGTGCCAGCAGTTACTCGTACAGGGGGAGTAACTATGGCTACACCTTC	CASSYSYRGSNYGYTF
.	TRBV2	TRBJ1-1	.	TGTGCCAGCAGTACACGACCGGGGTTCGAAGCTTTCTTT	CASSTRPGFEAFF
.	TRBV2	TRBJ2-3	.	TGTGCCAGCAGGGGGAAAGGAGATACGCAGTATTTT	CASRGKGDTQYF
.	TRBV12-3/TRBV12-4	TRBJ1-2	many	TGTGCCAGCAGCTCGGGACCGCTGTTTGGCTACACCTTC	CASSSGPLFGYTF
.	TRBV12-3/TRBV12-4	TRBJ1-6	.	TGTGCCAGCAGTTTAGGCCCAGGGGCCTCACCCCTCCACTTT	CASSLGPGASPLHF
.	TRBV6-6	TRBJ2-1	.	TGTGCCAGCAGTTACTCGCTAGACAATGAGCAGTTCTTC	CASSYSLDNEQFF
TRBD1	TRBV27	TRBJ2-4	few	TGTGCCAGCAGTCCCGGGACAGTAGGGGAAAACATTCAGTACTTC	CASSPGTVGENIQYF
TRBD1	TRBV7-8	TRBJ1-2	few	TGTGCCAGCAGCTTATCCTTCGGACAGGGTCTTATCTTC	CASSLSFGQGLIF
.	TRBV12-3/TRBV12-4	TRBJ2-3	few	TGTGCCAGCACACCGACAGGAGCCACAGATACGCAGTATTTT	CASTPTGATDTQYF
.	TRBV12-3/TRBV12-4	TRBJ2-7	.	TGTGCCAGCACCCCAGGGGGGTTTGGTTACGAGCAGTACTTC	CASTPGGFGYEQYF
TRBD1	TRBV5-6	TRBJ1-2	.	TGTGCCAGCAGCTCGGGGACAGGGACCTATGGCTACACCTTC	CASSSGTGTYGYTF
.	TRBV7-6	TRBJ2-1	.	TGTGCCAGCAGCAGCAAGGGGGGATCCTACAATGAGCAGTTCTTC	CASSSKGGSYNEQFF
TRBD2	TRBV7-6	TRBJ2-3	.	TGTGCCAGCAGCCCATTAGCTAGCGGGGGCAGGACAGATACGCAGTATTTT	CASSPLASGGRTDTQYF
.	TRBV4-1	TRBJ1-4	few	TGCGCCAGCAGCCCAGTGGACAGCCCGAGGGAACTGTTTTTT	CASSPVDSPRELFF
.	TRBV6-1	TRBJ1-5	.	TGTGCCAGCAGATGGGACAGCAATCAGCCCCAGCATTTT	CASRWDSNQPQHF
.	TRBV15	TRBJ1-3	once	TGTGCCACCAGCAGAGATTACGCAGGCTACTCTGGAAACACCATATATTTT	CATSRDYAGYSGNTIYF
.	TRBV19	TRBJ2-1	.	TGTGCCAGTCGCGTAGGGGGTAACAATGAGCAGTTCTTC	CASRVGGNNEQFF
TRBD1	TRBV24-1	TRBJ2-1	.	TGTGCCACCAGTGATCGACAGGGGCCCGAGCAGTTCTTC	CATSDRQGPEQFF